These 21 T cell receptor beta chains originate from one sample sequenced in a study of Graves' ophthalmopathy and Graves' hyperthyroidism. CDR3 regions of TCR beta were amplified from RNA transcripts. RT-PCR in the first round used HTBI primers; a second-round multiplex PCR followed. TCRdb re-called the multiplex PCR reads through MiXCR, storing one row per CDR3 protein. This table has fewer than 400,000 distinct CDR3 sequences, 18% appearing once. The sequenced sample consisted of peripheral blood. The receptors shown here come from a woman younger than 35 with Graves' ophthalmopathy.

Ten or more counts support this clonotype. This chain connects TRBV6-2 or TRBV6-3 to TRBJ2-7, with 8 nucleotides matching TRBD1. V gave up 2 bases and J gave up 7 bases; unmatched junction bases: 10. Germline loops: CDR1 MNHEY, CDR2 SVGEGT. The CDR3 is 15 residues long. The CDR3 bases are TGTGCCAGCAGTTACCGTCAGGGGGCCCTGGGGGAGCAGTACTTC. The encoded protein is CASSYRQGALGEQYF.

The V and J genes are TRBV7-9 and TRBJ1-2; the D is unclear. V dropped 4 bases and J dropped 1 base, with 13 bases sitting between them. Looked up from germline, CDR1 is SEHNR and CDR2 is FQNEAQ (reference sequence). There are 15 residues in the CDR3. The CDR3 sequence is CASSCSRSLNYGYTF. CDR3 coding DNA: TGTGCCAGCAGCTGCTCCCGCAGTCTTAACTATGGCTACACCTTC. Combining the CDR3 with reference TRBV7-9 and TRBJ1-2 gives the whole variable domain DTGVSQNPRHKITKRGQNVTFRCDPISEHNRLYWYRQTLGQGPEFLTYFQNEAQLEKSRLLSDRFSAERPKGSFSTLEIQRTEQGDSAMYLCASSCSRSLNYGYTFGSGTRLTVV.

This clonotype occurred many times. The genes are TRBV12-3 or TRBV12-4 and TRBJ1-1; 7 bases agree with TRBD1. V lost 3 bases to trimming and J lost 1 base; unmatched junction nucleotides: 5. The CDR3 is 15 residues long. The CDR3 bases are TGTGCCAGCAGTTTTTTTCAGGGGGGGAACACTGAAGCTTTCTTT. It is translated as CASSFFQGGNTEAFF.

This clonotype was recorded at least ten times. The chain recombines TRBV6-5 with TRBJ1-1; no firm D call. V lost 6 bases and J lost 7, with 12 bases in between. The CDR3 spans 12 residues. Germline V CDR1 and CDR2: MNHEY, SVGAGI. This chain's CDR3 is CASSLDGIEAFF. CDR3 nucleotides: TGTGCCAGCAGCCTCGACGGAATTGAAGCTTTCTTT.

This clonotype was seen repeatedly, ten times or more. The chain couples TRBV6-5 to TRBJ1-6; TRBD1 aligns across 7 bases. Germline values: CDR1 MNHEY, CDR2 SVGAGI. CDR3 length: 15 amino acids. Trimming took 2 bases from V and 3 from J; bases not matched to a gene: 1. The CDR3 DNA sequence: TGTGCCAGCAGTTACGGGACAGTCTATAATTCACCCCTCCACTTT. It translates to CASSYGTVYNSPLHF.

This clonotype was recorded many times. This chain connects TRBV5-1 to TRBJ1-5, with 11 bases that match TRBD1. The CDR3 contains 16 residues. V was pared by 1 base and J by 7 bases, with 7 bases of the junction left unmatched. CDR1 and CDR2 from the germline V gene are SGHRS and YFSETQ. The CDR3 sequence: CASSLTGQGAGQPQHF. The CDR3 nucleotides read TGCGCCAGCAGCTTGACCGGACAGGGGGCCGGGCAGCCCCAGCATTTT.

This clonotype was detected many times. V is TRBV29-1 and J is TRBJ1-1; D is possibly TRBD1 (6 bases). V was cut by 6 bases and J by 1 base, with 12 bases left in between. Looked up from germline, CDR1 is SQVTM and CDR2 is ANQGSEA. CDR3 length: 13 amino acids. CDR3 residues: CSVRGGGNTEAFF. Written as DNA, the CDR3 is TGCAGCGTGAGGGGAGGGGGGAACACTGAAGCTTTCTTT.

The sample holds many counts of this clonotype. The chain carries TRBV20-1 and TRBJ1-5; D is unclear. The CDR3 runs 12 residues. Trimming stripped 4 bases from V and 6 bases from J, with 10 bases between. Germline loops: CDR1 DFQATT, CDR2 SNEGSKA (reference sequence). Here the CDR3 reads CSAKPGRQPQHF. For the CDR3, the DNA is TGCAGTGCTAAACCAGGCCGTCAGCCCCAGCATTTT.

There are many counts of this clonotype. The gene calls are TRBV29-1 and TRBJ1-2, with D possibly matching TRBD1 (5 bases). Germline V gene data show CDR1 as SQVTM and CDR2 as ANQGSEA. The CDR3 runs 12 residues. The V end was cut by 4 bases, the J end by 8 bases, with 14 bases between. The CDR3 region has the DNA TGCAGCGTTGGGACATTCCGCGGGGGCTACACCTTC. It specifies CSVGTFRGGYTF.

This clonotype was seen many times. The chain uses TRBV6-1 and TRBJ2-2; D unclear. CDR3 size: 12 residues. V was shortened by 5 bases and J by 5 bases, with 6 bases between the two germline ends. Germline CDR1 reads MNHNS; CDR2 reads SASEGT. CDR3 loop: CASSTQTGELFF. The CDR3 DNA reads TGTGCCAGCAGTACCCAGACCGGGGAGCTGTTTTTT.

J is TRBJ2-7 and V is TRBV6-5; 10 bases fit TRBD2. The CDR3 length is 16 residues. Unmatched junction bases numbered 13, after V lost 6 bases and J lost 5 bases. Germline V lookup: CDR1 MNHEY, CDR2 SVGAGI. CDR3 DNA: TGTGCCAGCAGCTTAGGGCTAGCGGGAGATCGGAACGAGCAGTACTTC. It codes for CASSLGLAGDRNEQYF.

This clonotype was seen repeatedly, ten times or more. This chain uses TRBV6-1 with TRBJ1-1; D gene ambiguous. The germline V gene encodes CDR1 MNHNS and CDR2 SASEGT. The CDR3 length is 14 residues. Trimming shortened V by 4 bases and J by 3 bases, and 12 bases separated the two germline ends. CDR3 region: CASSVGRIYTEAFF. In DNA form, the CDR3 reads TGTGCCAGCAGTGTTGGCAGAATCTACACTGAAGCTTTCTTT.

This clonotype was recorded at least ten times. The chain joins TRBV27 to TRBJ1-2; 11 nucleotides agree with TRBD1. V lost 5 bases to trimming and J lost 7 bases; unmatched junction nucleotides: 9. Germline assignment: CDR1 MNHEY and CDR2 SMNVEV (reference sequence). The CDR3 covers 15 residues. Here the CDR3 DNA reads TGTGCCAGCAGTCCCACCCGGACAGGGGGCGTTGGCTACACCTTC. Amino acid sequence: CASSPTRTGGVGYTF.

This clonotype was recorded at least ten times. The chain is built from TRBV6-1 and TRBJ2-2; either TRBD1 or TRBD2 may supply D (5 bases each). CDR3 length: 13 residues. Per germline, CDR1 MNHNS and CDR2 SASEGT. The V end was cut by 6 bases, the J end by 7 bases, with 12 bases between. CDR3 amino acids: CASSPRGGGELFF. The DNA for the CDR3 is TGTGCCAGCAGCCCCCGTGGGGGCGGGGAGCTGTTTTTT.

Many counts were recorded for this clonotype. This sequence joins TRBV6-2 or TRBV6-3 and TRBJ1-1, with unresolved D. V lost 3 bases and J 4 bases, leaving 9 bases between the germline ends. Germline loops: CDR1 MNHEY, CDR2 SVGEGT. The CDR3 contains 13 residues. The CDR3 loop reads CASSYGRVTEAFF. In nucleotides, the CDR3 is TGTGCCAGCAGTTATGGTAGAGTCACTGAAGCTTTCTTT.

The chain carries TRBV6-5 and TRBJ2-7; the match to TRBD1 covers 8 bases. There are 17 residues in the CDR3. V lost 0 bases, J lost 4 bases, and 11 bases stayed unmatched. Germline V gene sequence: CDR1 MNHEY, CDR2 SVGAGI. CDR3 bases: TGTGCCAGCAGTTACTCGAGGCAGAGACAGGGGTTGTACGAGCAGTACTTC. Translation: CASSYSRQRQGLYEQYF.

This clonotype was observed at least ten times. This could be a read error, since a much larger clone is one nucleotide away. J is TRBJ2-7 and V is TRBV12-3 or TRBV12-4; D not resolved. This CDR3 has 14 amino acids. The DNA for the CDR3 is TGTGGCAGTATGTTCTGGGGTAGCTCCTACGAGCAGTACTTC. It is translated as CGSMFWGSSYEQYF.

This clonotype was detected ten times or more. J is TRBJ2-2 and V is TRBV6-2 or TRBV6-3; D assignment may be TRBD1 or TRBD2 (6 bases each). CDR3 length equals 16 residues. Germline lookup yields CDR1 MNHEY and CDR2 SVGEGT. Trimming took off 0 bases at V and 7 bases at J, with 15 bases between the two ends. Here the CDR3 reads CASSYSPAGEVGELFF. The CDR3 DNA reads as TGTGCCAGCAGTTACTCCCCGGCAGGGGAGGTCGGGGAGCTGTTTTTT.

In its sample, this clonotype was seen many times. V gene TRBV6-5 combines with J gene TRBJ2-7; no definite D call. Germline V gene data show CDR1 as MNHEY and CDR2 as SVGAGI. Trimming removed 4 bases at V and 10 bases at J, with 11 bases between. The CDR3 has 11 amino acids. DNA for the CDR3: TGTGCCAGCAGTTTGGGCACCCTCCAGTACTTC. Protein product: CASSLGTLQYF.

Note on this clonotype: At one of its ends the junction is not consistent with the germline gene, which may arise from a read error. The chain has TRBV5-1 and TRBJ1-3; TRBD1 matches at 9 bases. This CDR3 is built from 14 residues. Germline assignment: CDR1 SGHRS and CDR2 YFSETQ. The CDR3 DNA is TGCGCCAGCAGCTTCACAGGGGGCGAAAACGCCATATATTTT. It translates to CASSFTGGENAIYF.

This clonotype was seen ten or more times. The chain joins TRBV2 to TRBJ1-2; perhaps TRBD1 as D (6 bases). From germline, CDR1 is SNHLY and CDR2 FYNNEI. The CDR3 has 13 residues. Trimming shortened V by 6 bases and J by 7 bases, and 15 bases separated the two germline ends. In nucleotides, the CDR3 is TGTGCCAGCAGCGAAAGGGGGGGTCGTGGCTACACCTTC. Translation gives CASSERGGRGYTF.